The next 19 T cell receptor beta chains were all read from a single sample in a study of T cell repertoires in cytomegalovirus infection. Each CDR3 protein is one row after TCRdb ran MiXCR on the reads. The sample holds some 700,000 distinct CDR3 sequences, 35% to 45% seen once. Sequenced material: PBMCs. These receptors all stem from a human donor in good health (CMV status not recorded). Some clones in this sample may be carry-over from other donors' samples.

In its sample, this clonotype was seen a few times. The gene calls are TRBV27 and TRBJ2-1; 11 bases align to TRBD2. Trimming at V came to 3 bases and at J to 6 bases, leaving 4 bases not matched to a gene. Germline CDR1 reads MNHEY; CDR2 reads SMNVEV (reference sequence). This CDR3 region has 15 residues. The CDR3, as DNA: TGTGCCAGCAGTTTCGAACTAGCGGGAGCCAATGAGCAGTTCTTC. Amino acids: CASSFELAGANEQFF.

This CDR3 is CASSLGDGTNEKLFF. The DNA for the CDR3 is TGTGCCAGCAGTTTAGGCGACGGAACTAATGAAAAACTGTTTTTT. The chain employs TRBV12-3 or TRBV12-4 and TRBJ1-4; D is ambiguous. This CDR3 region has 15 residues. Trimming cost V 1 base and J 1 base, with 7 bases left between them.

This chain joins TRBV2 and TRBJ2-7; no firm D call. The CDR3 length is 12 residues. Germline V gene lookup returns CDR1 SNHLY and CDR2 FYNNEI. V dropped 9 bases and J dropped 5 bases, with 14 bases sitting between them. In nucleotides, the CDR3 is TGTGCCAGTGTTGGACGGTACGACGAGCAGTACTTC. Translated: CASVGRYDEQYF.

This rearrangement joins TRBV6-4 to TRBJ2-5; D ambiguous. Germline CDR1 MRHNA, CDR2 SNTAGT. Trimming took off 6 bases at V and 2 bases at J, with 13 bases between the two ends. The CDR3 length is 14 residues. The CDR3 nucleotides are TGTGCCAGCAGCGCAGGATGGCGGCAAGAGACCCAGTACTTC. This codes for CASSAGWRQETQYF.

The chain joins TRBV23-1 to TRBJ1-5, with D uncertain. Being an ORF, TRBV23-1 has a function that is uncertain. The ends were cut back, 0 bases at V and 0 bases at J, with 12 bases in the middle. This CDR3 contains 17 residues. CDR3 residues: CASSQSPTDYSNQPQHF. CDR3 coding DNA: TGCGCCAGCAGTCAATCCCCGACGGATTATAGCAATCAGCCCCAGCATTTT.

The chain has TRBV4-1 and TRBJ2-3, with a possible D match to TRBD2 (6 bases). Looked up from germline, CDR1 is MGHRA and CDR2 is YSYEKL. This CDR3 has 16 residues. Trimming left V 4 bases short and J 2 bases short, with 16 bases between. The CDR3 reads CASSLLSSDPTDTQYF. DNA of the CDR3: TGCGCCAGCAGCCTACTCTCTAGCGACCCCACAGATACGCAGTATTTT.

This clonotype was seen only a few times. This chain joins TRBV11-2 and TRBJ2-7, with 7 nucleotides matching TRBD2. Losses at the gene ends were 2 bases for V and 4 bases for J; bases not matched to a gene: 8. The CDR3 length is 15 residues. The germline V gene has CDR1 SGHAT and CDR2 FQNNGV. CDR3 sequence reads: CASSLLGGSLYEQYF. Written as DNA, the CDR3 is TGTGCCAGCAGCTTACTCGGCGGGAGTCTATACGAGCAGTACTTC. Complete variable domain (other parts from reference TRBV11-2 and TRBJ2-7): EAGVAQSPRYKIIEKRQSVAFWCNPISGHATLYWYQQILGQGPKLLIQFQNNGVVDDSQLPKDRFSAERLKGVDSTLKIQPAKLEDSAVYLCASSLLGGSLYEQYFGPGTRLTVT.

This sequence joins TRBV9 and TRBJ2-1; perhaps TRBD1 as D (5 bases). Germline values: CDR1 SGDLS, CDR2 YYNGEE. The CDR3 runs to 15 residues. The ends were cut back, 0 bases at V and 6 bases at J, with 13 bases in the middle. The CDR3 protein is CASSVGWGAVNEQFF. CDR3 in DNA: TGTGCCAGCAGCGTAGGTTGGGGCGCAGTCAATGAGCAGTTCTTC.

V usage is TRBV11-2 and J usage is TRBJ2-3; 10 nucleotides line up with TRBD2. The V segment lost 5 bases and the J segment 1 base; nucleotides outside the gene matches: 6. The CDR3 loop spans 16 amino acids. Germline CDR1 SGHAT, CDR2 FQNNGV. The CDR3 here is CASSRTSGAGTDTQYF. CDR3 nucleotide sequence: TGTGCCAGCAGCCGCACTAGCGGGGCGGGCACAGATACGCAGTATTTT.

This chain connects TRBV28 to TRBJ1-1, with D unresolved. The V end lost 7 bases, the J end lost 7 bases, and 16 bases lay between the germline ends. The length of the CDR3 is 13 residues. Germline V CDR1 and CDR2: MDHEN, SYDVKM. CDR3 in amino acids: CASTVVGAGEAFF. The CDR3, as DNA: TGTGCCAGCACCGTAGTGGGAGCCGGTGAAGCTTTCTTT.

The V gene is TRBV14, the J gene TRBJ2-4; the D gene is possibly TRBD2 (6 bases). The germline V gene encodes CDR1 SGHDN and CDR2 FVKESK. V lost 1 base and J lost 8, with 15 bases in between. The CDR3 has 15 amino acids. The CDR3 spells CASSQVPGGKDIQYF. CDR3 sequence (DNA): TGTGCCAGCAGCCAAGTTCCCGGGGGTAAGGACATTCAGTACTTC. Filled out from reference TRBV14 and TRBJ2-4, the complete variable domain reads EAGVTQFPSHSVIEKGQTVTLRCDPISGHDNLYWYRRVMGKEIKFLLHFVKESKQDESGMPNNRFLAERTGGTYSTLKVQPAELEDSGVYFCASSQVPGGKDIQYFGAGTRLSVL.

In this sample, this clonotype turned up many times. The CDR3 bases are TGTGCCAGCAGCTCCGGGACTAGCGTACAAGAGACCCAGTACTTC. Its translation is CASSSGTSVQETQYF. The chain is built from TRBV7-6 and TRBJ2-5; 10 bases fit TRBD2. There are 15 residues in the CDR3. The germline gives CDR1 SGHVS, CDR2 FNYEAQ. With V trimmed by 4 bases and J by 2 bases, 4 bases remained unmatched. The full variable domain, with the rest looked up from reference TRBV7-6 and TRBJ2-5, is GAGVSQSPRYKVTKRGQDVALRCDPISGHVSLYWYRQALGQGPEFLTYFNYEAQQDKSGLPNDRFSAERPEGSISTLTIQRTEQRDSAMYRCASSSGTSVQETQYFGPGTRLLVL.

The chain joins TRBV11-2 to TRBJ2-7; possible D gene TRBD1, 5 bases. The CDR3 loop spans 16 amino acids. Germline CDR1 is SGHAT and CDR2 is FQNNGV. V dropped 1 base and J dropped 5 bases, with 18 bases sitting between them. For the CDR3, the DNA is TGTGCCAGCAGCTTAGTAACAGGACGGGCAATGGACGAGCAGTACTTC. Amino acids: CASSLVTGRAMDEQYF.

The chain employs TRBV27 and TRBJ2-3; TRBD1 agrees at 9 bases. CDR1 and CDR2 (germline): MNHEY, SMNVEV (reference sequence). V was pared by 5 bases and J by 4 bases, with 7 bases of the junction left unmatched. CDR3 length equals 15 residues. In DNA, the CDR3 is TGTGCCAGCAGTCGATGGACAGGGGTGGCAGATACGCAGTATTTT. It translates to CASSRWTGVADTQYF.

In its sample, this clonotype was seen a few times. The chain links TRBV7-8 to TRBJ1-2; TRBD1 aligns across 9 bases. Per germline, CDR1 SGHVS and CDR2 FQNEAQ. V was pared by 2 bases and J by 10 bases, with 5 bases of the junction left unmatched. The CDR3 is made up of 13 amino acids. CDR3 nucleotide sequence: TGTGCCAGCAGCTTACGGGACAGGGACGCCTACACCTTC. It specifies CASSLRDRDAYTF.

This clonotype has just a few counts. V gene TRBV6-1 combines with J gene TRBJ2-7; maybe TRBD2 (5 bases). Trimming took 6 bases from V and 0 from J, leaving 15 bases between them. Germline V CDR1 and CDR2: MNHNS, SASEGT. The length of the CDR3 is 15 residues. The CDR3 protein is CASRASRGPSYEQYF. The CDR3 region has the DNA TGTGCCAGCAGGGCCTCCAGAGGGCCCTCCTACGAGCAGTACTTC.

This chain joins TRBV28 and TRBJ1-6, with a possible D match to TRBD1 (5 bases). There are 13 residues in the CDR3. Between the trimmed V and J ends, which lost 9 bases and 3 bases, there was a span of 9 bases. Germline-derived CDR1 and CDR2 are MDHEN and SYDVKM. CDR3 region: CASTTDYNSPLHF. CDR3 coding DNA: TGTGCCAGTACGACAGACTATAATTCACCCCTCCACTTT.

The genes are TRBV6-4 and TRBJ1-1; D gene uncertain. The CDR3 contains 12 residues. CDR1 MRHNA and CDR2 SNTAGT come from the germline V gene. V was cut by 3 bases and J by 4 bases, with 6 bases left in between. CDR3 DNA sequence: TGTGCCAGCAGTGATGGGGTCACTGAAGCTTTCTTT. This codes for CASSDGVTEAFF.

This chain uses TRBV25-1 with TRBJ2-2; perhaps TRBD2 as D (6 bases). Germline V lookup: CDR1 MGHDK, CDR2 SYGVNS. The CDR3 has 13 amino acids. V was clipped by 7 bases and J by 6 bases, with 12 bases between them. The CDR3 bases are TGTGCCAGCACGGGCGGGATCGCCGGGGAGCTGTTTTTT. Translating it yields CASTGGIAGELFF.